This T cell receptor beta chain was sequenced in a study of blood T cells in healthy people across ages. There are 12 residues in the CDR3. Germline CDR1 and CDR2: DFQATT and SNEGSKA (reference sequence). Germline trimming cut 8 bases from V and 6 bases from J; bases unmatched to any gene: 7. A sample-barcoded 5' primer and a J-beta primer mix were used in a second PCR of roughly 7 to 11 cycles. Each CDR3 protein is one row after TCRdb ran MiXCR on the 5' RACE reads. This table has about 1,800,000 distinct CDR3 sequences, roughly 30% appearing once. The specimen was blood. This receptor was taken from a woman in her thirties in good health. This rearrangement joins TRBV20-1 to TRBJ1-2; 9 nucleotides align to TRBD1. CDR3 sequence: CSIETGGDGYTF. The CDR3 DNA sequence: TGCAGTATTGAGACAGGGGGTGATGGCTACACCTTC.